This TCR beta chain is from a study of T cell responses to AZD1222 COVID-19 vaccine. With regard to this clone: Antigen unknown.

CDR1 is MDHEN, CDR2 SYDVKM, per germline. The CDR3 runs to 16 residues. V was shortened by 6 bases and J by 2 bases, with 20 bases between the two germline ends. General study findings and limits: Within unmutated variant regions lay the reported targets of nearly half of spike-specific TCRs. Possibly, clonal diversity was underestimated; donors were largely white British and included more females.

Generated by immunoSEQ multiplex PCR, the TCRdb table keeps only in-frame clones and is missing some. The repertoire has 120,000 or so clones, over 85% of them found once; the top ten carry roughly 15%. Second-dose groups at about 4 or about 12 weeks were pooled. The origin of this receptor is an adult who received the AZD1222 COVID-19 vaccine. The chain combines TRBV28 with TRBJ2-7, with D possibly being TRBD1 or TRBD2 (6 bases each). Here the sequenced sample was peripheral blood, taken 28 days after the second AZD1222 dose. The CDR3: CASSSPARGDTYEQYF. In DNA, the CDR3 is TGTGCCAGCAGCTCCCCAGCGAGGGGGGATACCTACGAGCAGTACTTC.